Included here is one T cell receptor beta chain sequence, with context. These data belong to a study of blood T cell repertoires in COVID-19. Overall study context: Sites in the United States, Italy and Spain provided acute and convalescent COVID-19 samples.

Assay: immunoSEQ multiplex PCR; the TCRdb copy retains only in-frame clones and omits some. This sample yields 300,000 to 400,000 clones, of which approximately 86% are seen a single time; 7.1% belongs to the top ten. Germline lookup yields CDR1 KGHSH and CDR2 LQKENI. This CDR3 is built from 13 residues. Trimming took off 2 bases at V and 3 bases at J, with 5 bases between the two ends. The clonotype comes from a woman aged 60-75 years with COVID-19, enrolled during active disease. The chain couples TRBV18 to TRBJ1-5, with D unresolved. The sample was peripheral blood. CDR3 sequence (DNA): TGTGCCAGCTCACCAAACACCAATCAGCCCCAGCATTTT. Translation gives CASSPNTNQPQHF.